The rows below give T cell receptor beta chains drawn from one sample of a study of beta chain features in type 1 diabetes. Here immunoSEQ multiplex PCR was the method, and the copy in TCRdb shows in-frame clones only, minus some. The sample consists of 200,000 to 300,000 clones, 20% of them appearing once. Sequencing was carried out using naive CD4+ T cells from blood. The receptors derive from a woman between 35 and 50 years old with type 1 diabetes. The CDR3 runs from the conserved cysteine through the conserved F or W. The D gene is left open where the match is weak. Not every row has a clone size; where given, it reads once, few, many or a size class.

>TRBJ1-1|-|TRBV6-5|-
CASSYSLETEAFF
TGTGCCAGCAGTTACTCCCTTGAGACTGAAGCTTTCTTT
>TRBJ2-5|few|TRBV4-3|-
CASSQELVGEEYF
TGCGCCAGCAGCCAAGAGTTGGTAGGGGAGGAGTACTTC
>TRBJ2-7|few|TRBV27|TRBD1
CASKMNRGLYEQYF
TGTGCCAGCAAGATGAACAGGGGGCTGTACGAGCAGTACTTC
>TRBJ1-6|few|TRBV5-4|TRBD1
CASSPRQGANSPLHF
TGTGCCAGCAGCCCAAGACAGGGGGCGAATTCACCCCTCCACTTT
>TRBJ1-5|-|TRBV28|-
CASSYSSKLNQPQHF
TGTGCCAGCAGCTACTCTAGCAAACTCAATCAGCCCCAGCATTTT
>TRBJ2-1|-|TRBV5-1|TRBD2
CASTPLAGGTNEQFF
TGCGCCTCCACCCCCCTAGCGGGGGGGACCAATGAGCAGTTCTTC
>TRBJ2-1|-|TRBV5-6|TRBD2
CASSLLAGAIIEQFF
TGTGCCAGCAGCTTGCTGGCGGGAGCTATCATTGAGCAGTTCTTC
>TRBJ2-5|-|TRBV4-2|TRBD1
CASSQGTGQGSETQYF
TGTGCCAGCAGCCAGGGTACGGGACAGGGCTCAGAGACCCAGTACTTC
>TRBJ2-5|few|TRBV7-3|-
CASSLQGGGETQYF
TGTGCCAGCAGCTTACAGGGCGGAGGGGAGACCCAGTACTTC
>TRBJ2-1|few|TRBV28|TRBD1
CASSPGQGLFDEQFF
TGTGCCAGCAGTCCCGGACAGGGGTTGTTCGATGAGCAGTTCTTC
>TRBJ1-1|few|TRBV29-1|TRBD1
CSGGQALNTEAFF
TGCAGCGGCGGACAGGCTCTCAACACTGAAGCTTTCTTT
>TRBJ2-1|-|TRBV27|TRBD2
CASSLAGEGYEQFF
TGTGCCAGCAGTTTGGCGGGAGAGGGTTATGAGCAGTTCTTC
>TRBJ1-1|-|TRBV5-1|-
CASSLGSSVGPEAFF
TGCGCCAGCAGCTTGGGTTCATCGGTTGGTCCTGAAGCTTTCTTT
>TRBJ1-5|few|TRBV29-1|-
CSVEYGAPGQPQHF
TGCAGCGTTGAATATGGAGCCCCGGGGCAGCCCCAGCATTTT
>TRBJ2-1|few|TRBV19|-
CASTSNGGLERSYNEQFF
TGTGCCAGTACCTCTAACGGGGGGCTAGAGAGATCCTACAATGAGCAGTTCTTC
>TRBJ2-7|-|TRBV7-9|-
CASSLGAELGEQYF
TGTGCCAGCAGCTTAGGCGCGGAGTTGGGCGAGCAGTACTTC
>TRBJ1-1|-|TRBV29-1|TRBD1
CSVERTGVNTEAFF
TGCAGCGTTGAAAGGACAGGGGTTAATACTGAAGCTTTCTTT
>TRBJ2-7|-|TRBV30|TRBD2
CAWSATSGYEQYF
TGTGCCTGGAGTGCGACTAGCGGTTACGAGCAGTACTTC
>TRBJ1-1|few|TRBV14|TRBD1
CASSRADRAPEAFF
TGTGCCAGCAGCCGAGCAGACAGGGCCCCAGAAGCTTTCTTT
>TRBJ2-5|few|TRBV7-3|-
CASSLNPPGESETQYF
TGTGCCAGCAGCTTAAATCCTCCGGGGGAGTCAGAGACCCAGTACTTC
>TRBJ2-5|-|TRBV10-3|-
CAISERVGTETQYF
TGTGCCATCAGTGAGCGGGTAGGAACTGAGACCCAGTACTTC
>TRBJ2-1|few|TRBV29-1|TRBD2
CSADDRASGSVREQFF
TGCAGCGCCGACGACCGGGCTAGCGGGAGTGTAAGGGAGCAGTTCTTC
>TRBJ2-7|-|TRBV4-2|-
CASSQDGGSYEQYF
TGTGCCAGCAGCCAAGATGGAGGGTCCTACGAGCAGTACTTC
>TRBJ1-4|-|TRBV30|TRBD1
CAPFGTDLEKLFF
TGTGCGCCGTTCGGGACAGATCTGGAAAAACTGTTTTTT
>TRBJ1-2|-|TRBV15|-
CATSGSMTPYGYTF
TGTGCCACCAGCGGTAGCATGACTCCCTATGGCTACACCTTC
>TRBJ2-5|few|TRBV5-4|TRBD2
CASSLVYQRGKQETQYF
TGTGCCAGCAGCTTAGTATACCAGCGGGGTAAACAAGAGACCCAGTACTTC
>TRBJ2-2|few|TRBV19|TRBD2
CASSIPNQRGGELFF
TGTGCCAGTAGTATACCAAATCAGCGGGGGGGGGAGCTGTTTTTT
>TRBJ1-5|-|TRBV28|-
CASRYNSIPPQHF
TGTGCCAGCAGATATAACAGTATTCCGCCCCAGCATTTT
>TRBJ2-6|few|TRBV30|-
CAWSVLEGFSSGANVLTF
TGTGCCTGGAGTGTACTGGAGGGGTTCAGCTCTGGGGCCAACGTCCTGACTTTC
>TRBJ1-3|-|TRBV7-2|-
CASSLSRSGNTIYF
TGTGCCAGCAGCTTATCTCGGTCTGGAAACACCATATATTTT
>TRBJ2-7|few|TRBV19|-
CASSISRSYEQYF
TGTGCCAGTAGTATATCTAGATCGTACGAGCAGTACTTC
>TRBJ1-3|-|TRBV15|-
CATSRDGQVSGNTIYF
TGTGCCACCAGCAGAGATGGGCAGGTCTCTGGAAACACCATATATTTT
>TRBJ2-5|-|TRBV5-6|-
CASSPGQRETQYF
TGTGCCAGCAGCCCGGGACAACGAGAGACCCAGTACTTC
>TRBJ2-3|-|TRBV18|-
CASSQGAGDTQYF
TGTGCCAGCTCTCAAGGAGCAGGGGATACGCAGTATTTT
>TRBJ1-1|-|TRBV5-1|TRBD1
CASSLGTGGTEAFF
TGCGCCAGCAGCTTGGGGACAGGGGGGACTGAAGCTTTCTTT
>TRBJ2-5|few|TRBV28|TRBD1
CASRPTGEETQYF
TGTGCCAGCAGGCCGACAGGGGAAGAGACCCAGTACTTC
>TRBJ2-7|-|TRBV9|-
CASSVVGGSDEQYF
TGTGCCAGCAGCGTAGTTGGAGGGTCAGACGAGCAGTACTTC
>TRBJ1-2|-|TRBV5-1|-
CASRTDPPGGYTF
TGCGCCAGCAGGACGGATCCGCCGGGTGGCTACACCTTC
>TRBJ2-5|-|TRBV18|-
CASSPRGGAGLETQYF
TGTGCCAGCTCACCACGGGGGGGCGCCGGATTGGAGACCCAGTACTTC
>TRBJ1-1|-|TRBV29-1|-
CSADSHTEAFF
TGCAGCGCCGACTCTCACACTGAAGCTTTCTTT
>TRBJ2-7|few|TRBV9|TRBD1
CASSARDSTYEQYF
TGTGCCAGCAGCGCAAGGGACAGCACCTACGAGCAGTACTTC
>TRBJ2-7|-|TRBV28|-
CASSLTSISSYEQYF
TGTGCCAGCAGTCTCACTAGCATTTCCTCCTACGAGCAGTACTTC
>TRBJ1-5|few|TRBV7-2|-
CASRGGPPGSQPQHF
TGTGCCAGCAGGGGGGGGCCTCCGGGGAGTCAGCCCCAGCATTTT
>TRBJ2-7|few|TRBV4-3|-
CASSPAGSPPYEQYF
TGCGCCAGCAGCCCGGCAGGTTCCCCCCCCTACGAGCAGTACTTC
>TRBJ2-1|-|TRBV7-2|TRBD1
CASSLWSPTGNHNEQFF
TGTGCCAGCAGCTTATGGTCCCCGACAGGGAACCACAATGAGCAGTTCTTC
>TRBJ2-1|-|TRBV5-1|-
CASSLRGGAEVQFF
TGCGCCAGCAGCTTGAGGGGCGGGGCAGAGGTGCAGTTCTTC
>TRBJ2-3|-|TRBV5-1|-
CASSKTAGRRPDTQYF
TGCGCCAGCAGCAAGACAGCTGGACGACGTCCAGATACGCAGTATTTT
>TRBJ1-2|-|TRBV30|-
CAWSVSYGYTF
TGTGCCTGGAGTGTTAGCTATGGCTACACCTTC
>TRBJ2-7|few|TRBV5-1|-
CASSLEPTGYEQYF
TGCGCCAGCAGCTTGGAACCGACGGGCTACGAGCAGTACTTC
>TRBJ1-5|-|TRBV30|-
CAWSADRGYSNQPQHF
TGTGCCTGGAGTGCCGACAGAGGTTATAGCAATCAGCCCCAGCATTTT
>TRBJ2-5|-|TRBV18|-
CASSLDQETQYF
TGTGCCAGCTCACTCGACCAAGAGACCCAGTACTTC
>TRBJ2-1|-|TRBV4-3|-
CASSQDAASAYNEQFF
TGCGCCAGCAGCCAAGATGCGGCTAGCGCCTACAATGAGCAGTTCTTC
>TRBJ2-1|-|TRBV11-2|TRBD2
CASSSLSGRSYNEQFF
TGTGCCAGCAGCTCCCTTAGCGGGAGGTCCTACAATGAGCAGTTCTTC
>TRBJ1-2|-|TRBV5-1|-
CASSVDGDYGYTF
TGCGCCAGCAGCGTGGACGGTGACTATGGCTACACCTTC
>TRBJ2-3|few|TRBV7-2|TRBD2
CASSFGAGGDTQYF
TGTGCCAGCAGCTTCGGAGCGGGAGGGGATACGCAGTATTTT
>TRBJ2-1|few|TRBV7-9|TRBD2
CASSATSGSSGEQFF
TGTGCCAGCAGCGCAACTAGCGGGAGTAGTGGTGAGCAGTTCTTC
>TRBJ2-5|few|TRBV29-1|TRBD2
CSVEDRGLVQETQYF
TGCAGCGTTGAAGATCGGGGACTAGTCCAAGAGACCCAGTACTTC
>TRBJ2-3|few|TRBV19|TRBD1
CASSPGQGFYDTQYF
TGTGCCAGTAGTCCGGGACAGGGATTTTACGATACGCAGTATTTT